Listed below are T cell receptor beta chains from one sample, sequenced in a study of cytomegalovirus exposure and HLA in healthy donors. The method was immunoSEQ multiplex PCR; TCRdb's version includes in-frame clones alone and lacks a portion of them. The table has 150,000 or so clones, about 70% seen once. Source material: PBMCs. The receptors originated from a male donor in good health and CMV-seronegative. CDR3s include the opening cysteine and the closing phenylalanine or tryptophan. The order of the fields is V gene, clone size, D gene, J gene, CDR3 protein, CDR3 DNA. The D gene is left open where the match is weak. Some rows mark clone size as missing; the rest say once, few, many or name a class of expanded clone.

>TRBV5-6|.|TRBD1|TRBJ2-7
CASSQDRDLYEQYF
TGTGCCAGCAGCCAGGACAGGGATCTCTACGAGCAGTACTTC
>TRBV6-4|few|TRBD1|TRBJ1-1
CASSDGTGGGEAFF
TGTGCCAGCAGTGACGGGACAGGGGGAGGTGAAGCTTTCTTT
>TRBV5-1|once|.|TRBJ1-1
CASSLQGTDTEAFF
TGCGCCAGCAGCTTGCAGGGGACGGACACTGAAGCTTTCTTT
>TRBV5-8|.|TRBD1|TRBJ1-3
CASSQRTGGNTIYF
TGTGCCAGCAGCCAAAGGACAGGGGGCAACACCATATATTTT
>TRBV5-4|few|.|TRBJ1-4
CASSFGGSTNEKLFF
TGTGCCAGCAGCTTTGGGGGGTCCACTAATGAAAAACTGTTTTTT
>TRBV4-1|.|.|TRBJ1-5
CASSQAGHYSNQPQHF
TGCGCCAGCAGCCAAGCGGGACATTATAGCAATCAGCCCCAGCATTTT
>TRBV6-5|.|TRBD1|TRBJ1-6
CASSPQGAYNSPLHF
TGTGCCAGCAGTCCGCAGGGGGCCTATAATTCACCCCTCCACTTT
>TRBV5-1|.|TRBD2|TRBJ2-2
CASSLAGTSGGRELFF
TGCGCCAGCAGCTTGGCCGGGACTAGCGGGGGCAGGGAGCTGTTTTTT
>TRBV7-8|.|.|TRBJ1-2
CASSDDSRASYGYTF
TGTGCCAGCAGCGACGATAGCAGGGCTAGCTATGGCTACACCTTC
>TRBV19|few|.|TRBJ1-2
CASTDGTYYGYTF
TGTGCCAGTACCGACGGGACATACTATGGCTACACCTTC
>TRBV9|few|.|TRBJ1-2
CASSVGSGANYGYTF
TGTGCCAGCAGCGTGGGTTCTGGGGCCAACTATGGCTACACCTTC
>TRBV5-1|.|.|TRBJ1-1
CASSQARGTNTEAFF
TGCGCCAGCAGCCAGGCCAGGGGCACTAACACTGAAGCTTTCTTT
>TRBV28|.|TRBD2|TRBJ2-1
CASSSSGAYNEQFF
TGTGCCAGCAGTTCTAGCGGGGCCTACAATGAGCAGTTCTTC
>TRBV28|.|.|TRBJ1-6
CASSPAYYNSPLHF
TGTGCCAGCAGTCCAGCGTACTATAATTCACCCCTCCACTTT
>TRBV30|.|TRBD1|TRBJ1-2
CALIRGRDYGYTF
TGTGCCTTAATAAGGGGGCGCGACTATGGCTACACCTTC
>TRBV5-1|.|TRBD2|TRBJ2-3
CASSLGAGGPFNTQYF
TGCGCCAGCAGCTTGGGAGCGGGGGGGCCGTTTAATACGCAGTATTTT
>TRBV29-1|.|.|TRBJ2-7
CSVDAGHGYEQYF
TGCAGCGTTGACGCCGGACACGGCTACGAGCAGTACTTC
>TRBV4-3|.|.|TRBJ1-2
CASSQDSRGGYTF
TGCGCCAGCAGCCAAGATTCCAGGGGAGGCTACACCTTC
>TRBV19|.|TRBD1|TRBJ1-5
CASNLGGGSPQPQHF
TGTGCCAGTAACCTCGGAGGGGGCAGTCCTCAGCCCCAGCATTTT
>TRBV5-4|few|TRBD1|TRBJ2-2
CASRKGQGRVTGELFF
TGTGCCAGCAGGAAGGGACAGGGGAGGGTCACCGGGGAGCTGTTTTTT
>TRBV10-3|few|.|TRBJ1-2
CAISETPGGALYGYTF
TGTGCCATCAGTGAAACCCCCGGGGGAGCCCTCTATGGCTACACCTTC
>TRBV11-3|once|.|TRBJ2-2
CASSARGVAGELFF
TGTGCCAGCAGCGCCAGGGGGGTAGCCGGGGAGCTGTTTTTT
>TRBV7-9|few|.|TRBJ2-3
CASSLRRVEADTQYF
TGTGCCAGCAGCTTGAGGCGAGTGGAGGCAGATACGCAGTATTTT
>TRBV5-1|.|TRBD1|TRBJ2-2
CASSLGTGSNTGELFF
TGCGCCAGCAGCTTAGGGACAGGGTCGAACACCGGGGAGCTGTTTTTT
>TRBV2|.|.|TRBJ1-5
CASSGQQRQPQHF
TGTGCCAGCAGTGGTCAACAGCGGCAGCCCCAGCATTTT
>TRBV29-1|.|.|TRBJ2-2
CSVFWEYTGELFF
TGCAGCGTCTTTTGGGAGTACACCGGGGAGCTGTTTTTT
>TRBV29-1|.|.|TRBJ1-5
CSVVVTENQPQHF
TGCAGCGTGGTGGTCACAGAGAATCAGCCCCAGCATTTT
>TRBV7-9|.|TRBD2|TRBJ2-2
CAYRGGTSGTNTGELFF
TGTGCCTATCGAGGGGGGACTAGCGGGACGAACACCGGGGAGCTGTTTTTT
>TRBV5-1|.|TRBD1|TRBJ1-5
CASIPDRGKEPQHF
TGCGCCAGCATCCCCGACAGGGGAAAGGAGCCCCAGCATTTT